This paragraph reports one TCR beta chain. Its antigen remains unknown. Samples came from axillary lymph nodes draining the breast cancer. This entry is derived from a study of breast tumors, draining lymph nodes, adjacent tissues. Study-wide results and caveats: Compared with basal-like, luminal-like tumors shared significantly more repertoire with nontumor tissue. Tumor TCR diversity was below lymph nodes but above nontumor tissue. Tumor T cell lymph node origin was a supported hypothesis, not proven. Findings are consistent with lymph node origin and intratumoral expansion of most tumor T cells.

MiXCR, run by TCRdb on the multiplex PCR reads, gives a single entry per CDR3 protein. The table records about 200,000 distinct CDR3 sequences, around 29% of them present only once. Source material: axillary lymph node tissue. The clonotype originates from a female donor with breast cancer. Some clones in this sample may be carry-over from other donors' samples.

CDR3 DNA sequence: TGTGCCAGCAGCTTAGTGGCTATCCAAGAGACCCAGTACTTC. Translating gives CASSLVAIQETQYF. The chain is built from TRBV7-6 and TRBJ2-5; no firm D call. The V and J ends lost 1 base and 1 base respectively, with 7 bases between them. CDR1 is SGHVS and CDR2 is FNYEAQ in the germline V gene. This CDR3 comprises 14 residues. Filled out from reference TRBV7-6 and TRBJ2-5, the complete variable domain reads GAGVSQSPRYKVTKRGQDVALRCDPISGHVSLYWYRQALGQGPEFLTYFNYEAQQDKSGLPNDRFSAERPEGSISTLTIQRTEQRDSAMYRCASSLVAIQETQYFGPGTRLLVL.